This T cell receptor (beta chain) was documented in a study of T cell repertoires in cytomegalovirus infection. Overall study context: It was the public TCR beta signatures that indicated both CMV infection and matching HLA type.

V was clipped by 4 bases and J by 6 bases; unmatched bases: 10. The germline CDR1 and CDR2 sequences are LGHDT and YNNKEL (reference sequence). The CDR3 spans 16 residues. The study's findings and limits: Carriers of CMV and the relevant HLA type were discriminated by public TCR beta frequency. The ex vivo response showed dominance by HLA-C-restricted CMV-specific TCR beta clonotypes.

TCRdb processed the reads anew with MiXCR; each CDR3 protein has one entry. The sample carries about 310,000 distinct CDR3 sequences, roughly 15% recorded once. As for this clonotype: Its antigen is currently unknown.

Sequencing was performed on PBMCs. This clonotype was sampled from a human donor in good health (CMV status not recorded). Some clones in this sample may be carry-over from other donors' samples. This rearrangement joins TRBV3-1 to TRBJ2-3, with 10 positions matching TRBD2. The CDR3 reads CASSRRSGGAADTQYF. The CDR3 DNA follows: TGTGCCAGCAGCCGGAGAAGCGGGGGGGCGGCCGATACGCAGTATTTT.